Listed here are 24 T cell receptor beta chains from one sample, sequenced in a study of cytomegalovirus exposure and HLA in healthy donors. It was with 60 Vbeta and 13 Jbeta primers that the PCR ran. Libraries were prepared by immunoSEQ multiplex PCR; TCRdb keeps only in-frame clonotypes and omits some of them. Of 200,000 to 250,000 clones in the sample, 80% to 90% were seen once. Sequencing was done on a sample of PBMCs. These receptors originate from a man under 40 in good health and CMV-seronegative.

CDR3 residues: CASNYPGQGASTGELFF. CDR3 nucleotides: TGTGCCAGCAATTACCCGGGACAGGGGGCGAGCACCGGGGAGCTGTTTTTT. The V call is TRBV7-9, the J call TRBJ2-2; TRBD1 matches at 12 bases. This CDR3 is built from 17 residues. Trimming removed 7 bases from V and 4 bases from J; junction bases left unmatched: 10. Germline loops: CDR1 SEHNR, CDR2 FQNEAQ (reference sequence).

The J gene is TRBJ2-7, the V gene TRBV10-1; D is perhaps TRBD1 (5 bases). Germline V gene lookup returns CDR1 WNHNN and CDR2 SYGVQD (reference sequence). CDR3 length: 14 residues. V was cut by 9 bases and J by 4 bases, with 19 bases left in between. CDR3 sequence: CASSTDRSDYEQYF. For the CDR3, the DNA is TGCGCCAGTTCGACAGATCGTTCGGATTACGAGCAGTACTTC.

In its sample, this clone was seen once. The chain links TRBV11-2 to TRBJ2-5, with D tentatively TRBD2 (5 bases). The V end lost 1 base, the J end lost 5 bases, and 11 bases lay between the germline ends. The CDR3 has 14 residues. Germline V gives CDR1 SGHAT, CDR2 FQNNGV. DNA of the CDR3: TGTGCCAGCAGCTTAGTATCACGAGGGGAGACCCAGTACTTC. Its translation is CASSLVSRGETQYF.

The chain links TRBV11-3 to TRBJ1-1; D perhaps matches TRBD1 (5 bases). This CDR3 spans 14 amino acids. The germline CDR1 and CDR2 sequences are SGHNT and YENEEA. V was cut by 6 bases and J by 4 bases, with 15 bases left in between. The CDR3 protein is CASSTRVGGTEAFF. In nucleotides, the CDR3 is TGTGCCAGCAGTACGAGGGTGGGGGGCACTGAAGCTTTCTTT.

The chain uses TRBV5-3 and TRBJ1-1; TRBD1 aligns across 9 bases. TRBV5-3 is recorded as an ORF, its role being uncertain. Trimming removed 4 bases from V and 2 bases from J; junction bases left unmatched: 9. This CDR3 region has 16 residues. CDR3 loop: CARSLQDRGENTEAFF. The CDR3 DNA is TGTGCCAGAAGCCTCCAGGACAGGGGCGAAAACACTGAAGCTTTCTTT.

J is TRBJ1-1 and V is TRBV19; 7 bases agree with TRBD1. The CDR3 consists of 15 residues. The J segment lost 1 base and the V segment lost 3 bases, leaving 5 bases of the junction unmatched. Germline CDR1 reads LNHDA; CDR2 reads SQIVND (reference sequence). The CDR3 reads CASSIEAGGNTEAFF. CDR3 in DNA: TGTGCCAGTAGTATTGAGGCAGGGGGGAACACTGAAGCTTTCTTT.

This clone showed up just a few times. The CDR3, as DNA: TGTGCCAGCAGGACAGGGGGACTCCAGCCCCAGCATTTT. Translating gives CASRTGGLQPQHF. V is TRBV28 and J is TRBJ1-5, with 9 bases aligning to TRBD1. Unmatched junction bases numbered 4, after V lost 6 bases and J lost 7 bases. The V gene's germline CDR1 is MDHEN and CDR2 SYDVKM. The CDR3 sequence is 13 residues long.

V and J are TRBV7-3 and TRBJ2-3, with D possibly matching TRBD2 (7 bases). Germline V gene sequence: CDR1 SGHTA, CDR2 FQGTGA. The V end was cut by 2 bases, the J end by 0 bases, with 21 bases between. This CDR3 is built from 19 residues. The CDR3 loop is CASSLPAVGGGPSTDTQYF. CDR3 in DNA: TGTGCCAGCAGCTTACCCGCGGTGGGCGGGGGCCCTAGCACAGATACGCAGTATTTT. Full variable domain (rest looked up from reference TRBV7-3 and TRBJ2-3): GAGVSQTPSNKVTEKGKYVELRCDPISGHTALYWYRQSLGQGPEFLIYFQGTGAADDSGLPNDRFFAVRPEGSVSTLKIQRTERGDSAVYLCASSLPAVGGGPSTDTQYFGPGTRLTVL.

The J gene is TRBJ1-6, the V gene TRBV11-3, with 7 bases aligning to TRBD1. The CDR3 has 18 residues. Looked up from germline, CDR1 is SGHNT and CDR2 is YENEEA. The V gene end was trimmed by 4 bases and the J gene end by 1 base; junction bases not matched to a gene: 10. The CDR3 region has the DNA TGTGCCAGCAGCTCCCCACGGCAGGGGGAATCCTATAATTCACCCCTCCACTTT. Translating it yields CASSSPRQGESYNSPLHF. Drawing the rest from reference TRBV11-3 and TRBJ1-6, the complete variable domain is EAGVVQSPRYKIIEKKQPVAFWCNPISGHNTLYWYLQNLGQGPELLIRYENEEAVDDSQLPKDRFSAERLKGVDSTLKIQPAELGDSAVYLCASSSPRQGESYNSPLHFGNGTRLTVT.

V and J are TRBV6-6 and TRBJ2-5; possibly TRBD2 for D (6 bases). The germline CDR1 and CDR2 sequences are MNHNY and SVGAGI (reference sequence). The ends were cut back, 4 bases at V and 5 bases at J, with 17 bases in the middle. The CDR3 contains 15 residues. CDR3 nucleotides: TGTGCCAGCAGTTCCCGGCCGGGGGAGTTGGAGACCCAGTACTTC. It is translated as CASSSRPGELETQYF.

The genes are TRBV5-4 and TRBJ2-3, with 14 bases fitting TRBD2. J gave up 5 bases and V 2 bases, and 4 bases lay outside the gene matches. The CDR3 length is 16 residues. CDR1 and CDR2 (germline): SGHNT, YYREEE (reference sequence). The DNA for the CDR3 is TGTGCCAGCAGCTTCGGGACTAGCGGGGGAGGAGATACGCAGTATTTT. Residues: CASSFGTSGGGDTQYF.

The rearrangement uses TRBV13 and TRBJ1-1; tentative D call: TRBD1 (6 bases). This CDR3 contains 13 residues. Germline V gives CDR1 PRHDT, CDR2 FYEKMQ (reference sequence). Trimming removed 5 bases at V and 7 bases at J, with 14 bases between. The CDR3 loop reads CASSPRGANEAFF. CDR3 bases: TGTGCCAGCAGCCCTCGGGGGGCGAATGAAGCTTTCTTT.

The chain joins TRBV11-2 to TRBJ2-7; D is possibly TRBD1 (5 bases). The germline V gene encodes CDR1 SGHAT and CDR2 FQNNGV. Trimming took off 0 bases at V and 0 bases at J, with 6 bases between the two ends. This CDR3 is built from 14 residues. This CDR3 reads CASSLEDSSYEQYF. In DNA, the CDR3 is TGTGCCAGCAGCTTAGAAGACAGCTCCTACGAGCAGTACTTC. Together with reference TRBV11-2 and TRBJ2-7, the CDR3 gives the full variable domain: EAGVAQSPRYKIIEKRQSVAFWCNPISGHATLYWYQQILGQGPKLLIQFQNNGVVDDSQLPKDRFSAERLKGVDSTLKIQPAKLEDSAVYLCASSLEDSSYEQYFGPGTRLTVT.

The chain combines TRBV19 with TRBJ2-7, with a weak D call TRBD2 (5 bases). Trimming took 10 bases from V and 4 from J, leaving 26 bases between them. Germline-derived CDR1 and CDR2 are LNHDA and SQIVND (reference sequence). This CDR3 has 16 residues. This CDR3 is CATRRRPGKGSYEQYF. The CDR3 DNA sequence: TGTGCCACGCGCAGGAGACCCGGGAAAGGTAGTTACGAGCAGTACTTC.

V gene TRBV5-1 combines with J gene TRBJ2-1, with 12 positions matching TRBD2. This CDR3 is 17 amino acids long. Trimming removed 0 bases from V and 5 bases from J; junction bases left unmatched: 6. The germline CDR1 and CDR2 sequences are SGHRS and YFSETQ. The CDR3 bases are TGCGCCAGCAGCTTGGCCCCTCCTAGCGGGGGGGACAATGAGCAGTTCTTC. Its translation: CASSLAPPSGGDNEQFF.

V and J are TRBV5-1 and TRBJ2-7, with D possibly being TRBD2 (6 bases). The CDR3 extends over 17 amino acids. Germline V gene data show CDR1 as SGHRS and CDR2 as YFSETQ. Trimming stripped 4 bases from V and 2 bases from J, with 22 bases between. CDR3 loop: CASSLASGPLRAYEQYF. The CDR3 coding sequence is TGCGCCAGCAGCCTAGCGTCGGGACCTCTAAGGGCCTACGAGCAGTACTTC.

The chain is built from TRBV4-3 and TRBJ2-1; a possible D gene is TRBD2 (5 bases). The CDR3 totals 15 residues. Trimming took off 4 bases at V and 3 bases at J, with 13 bases between the two ends. Germline CDR1 is LGHNA and CDR2 is YSLEER. The chain's CDR3 is CASSPEGLSYNEQFF. As DNA, the CDR3 is TGCGCCAGCAGCCCAGAGGGCCTTAGCTACAATGAGCAGTTCTTC.

The J gene is TRBJ2-7, the V gene TRBV5-1; TRBD1 might be the D (5 bases). V was pared by 1 base and J by 2 bases, with 7 bases between. The CDR3 consists of 13 residues. Germline CDR1 reads SGHRS; CDR2 reads YFSETQ. CDR3 nucleotide sequence: TGCGCCAGCAGCTTGAAACAGGCCTACGAGCAGTACTTC. Encoded protein: CASSLKQAYEQYF.

V is TRBV6-5 and J is TRBJ2-2, with TRBD1 identical over 9 bases. Germline-derived CDR1 and CDR2 are MNHEY and SVGAGI. The CDR3 contains 14 residues. With 4 bases clipped from V and 6 bases from J, the junction kept 3 bases outside the gene matches. CDR3 residues: CASSSQGASGELFF. As DNA, the CDR3 is TGTGCCAGCAGTTCACAGGGGGCATCCGGGGAGCTGTTTTTT.

A few counts support this clone. The chain's CDR3 is CASSEWGLDKTNYGYTF. CDR3 nucleotide sequence: TGTGCCAGCAGTGAATGGGGACTGGATAAGACTAACTATGGCTACACCTTC. The chain is built from TRBV6-1 and TRBJ1-2, with a tentative D call TRBD1 (5 bases). Germline V gene data show CDR1 as MNHNS and CDR2 as SASEGT. CDR3 length: 17 residues. Trimming left V 2 bases short and J 0 bases short, with 16 bases between.

This clone was seen a few times. V gene TRBV27 combines with J gene TRBJ1-1, with 7 bases fitting TRBD1. The CDR3 runs 15 residues. V lost 6 bases and J lost 4; bases outside the gene matches: 11. CDR1 and CDR2 (germline): MNHEY, SMNVEV (reference sequence). Written as DNA, the CDR3 is TGTGCCAGCAGGCGACAGGGATTGGTGGTCACTGAAGCTTTCTTT. Protein sequence: CASRRQGLVVTEAFF.

The V gene is TRBV27, the J gene TRBJ1-2; 11 bases align to TRBD1. CDR3 length: 14 amino acids. V gave up 4 bases and J gave up 4 bases; unmatched junction bases: 2. Germline CDR1 is MNHEY and CDR2 is SMNVEV (reference sequence). The CDR3 sequence is CASSWDRGSYGYTF. The CDR3 DNA follows: TGTGCCAGCAGTTGGGACAGGGGGTCCTATGGCTACACCTTC.

V usage is TRBV5-6 and J usage is TRBJ1-4; 10 bases agree with TRBD1. V shed 8 bases, J shed 7 bases, and the junction held 8 bases outside the gene matches. CDR1 and CDR2 from the germline V gene are SGHDT and YYEEEE. There are 14 residues in the CDR3. CDR3 protein: CASLDRGRSEKLFF. CDR3 DNA: TGTGCCAGTTTAGACAGGGGGCGATCTGAAAAACTGTTTTTT. Using reference TRBV5-6 and TRBJ1-4 for the parts outside the CDR3, the full variable domain is DAGVTQSPTHLIKTRGQQVTLRCSPKSGHDTVSWYQQALGQGPQFIFQYYEEEERQRGNFPDRFSGHQFPNYSSELNVNALLLGDSALYLCASLDRGRSEKLFFGSGTQLSVL.

This clone was seen a handful of times. V usage is TRBV6-5 and J usage is TRBJ1-1, with 9 bases fitting TRBD1. CDR3 length: 14 residues. The trim removed 5 bases at V and 2 bases at J, leaving 3 bases unmatched. From germline, CDR1 is MNHEY and CDR2 SVGAGI. The CDR3 loop reads CASSVQGANTEAFF. CDR3 sequence (DNA): TGTGCCAGCAGTGTACAGGGGGCCAACACTGAAGCTTTCTTT.